This T cell receptor (beta chain) emerged from a study of OX40 agonist ivuxolimab in advanced cancers. About the study: Mean age 60 years, range 23 to 79; nearly 85% male. People who had prior anti-PD-1, anti-PD-L1 or anti-CTLA-4 therapy could take part, and around 40% had some. Whole-study results and caveats: Not determined was the antigen specificity of the expanded peripheral T cells.

Worth noting for this clone: Its matching antigen is unknown.

Repertoires were generated with immunoSEQ multiplex PCR, while TCRdb's copy carries only in-frame clones and drops some. The sample contains 60,000 to 80,000 clones, 80% to 95% of which appear only once. Trimming took 5 bases from V and 3 from J, leaving 3 bases between them. CDR1 SGHNT and CDR2 YYREEE come from the germline V gene (reference sequence). The CDR3 consists of 10 residues. Sequences were derived from CD4+ or CD8+ T cells sorted from blood, sampled in a trial of the OX40 agonist ivuxolimab. The chain has TRBV5-4 and TRBJ2-7; D is unclear. This clonotype originated in an adult with an advanced solid tumor such as melanoma, head and neck, liver or kidney cancer. CDR3: CASSLYEQYF. In DNA form, the CDR3 reads TGTGCCAGCAGTCTCTACGAGCAGTACTTC. Full variable domain (remainder filled in from reference TRBV5-4 and TRBJ2-7): ETGVTQSPTHLIKTRGQQVTLRCSSQSGHNTVSWYQQALGQGPQFIFQYYREEENGRGNFPPRFSGLQFPNYSSELNVNALELDDSALYLCASSLYEQYFGPGTRLTVT.